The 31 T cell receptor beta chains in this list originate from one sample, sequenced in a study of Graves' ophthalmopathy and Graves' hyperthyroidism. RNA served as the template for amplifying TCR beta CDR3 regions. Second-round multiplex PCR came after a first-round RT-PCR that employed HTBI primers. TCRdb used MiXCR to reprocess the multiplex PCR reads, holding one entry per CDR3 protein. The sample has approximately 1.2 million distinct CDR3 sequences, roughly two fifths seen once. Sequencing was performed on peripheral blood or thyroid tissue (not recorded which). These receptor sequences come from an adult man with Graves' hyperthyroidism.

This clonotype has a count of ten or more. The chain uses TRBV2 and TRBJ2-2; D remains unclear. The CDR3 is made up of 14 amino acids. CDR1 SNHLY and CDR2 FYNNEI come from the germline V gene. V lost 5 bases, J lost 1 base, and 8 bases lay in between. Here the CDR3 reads CASSRSWNTGELFF. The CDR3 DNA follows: TGTGCCAGCAGTCGCAGCTGGAACACCGGGGAGCTGTTTTTT.

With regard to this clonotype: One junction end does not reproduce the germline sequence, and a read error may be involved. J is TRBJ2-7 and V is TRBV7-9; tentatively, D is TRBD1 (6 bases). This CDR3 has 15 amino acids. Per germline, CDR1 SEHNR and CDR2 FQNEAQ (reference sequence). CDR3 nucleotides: TGCGCCAGCAGCACCGAGACAGGCCGGTCCTACGAGCAGTACTTC. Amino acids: CASSTETGRSYEQYF.

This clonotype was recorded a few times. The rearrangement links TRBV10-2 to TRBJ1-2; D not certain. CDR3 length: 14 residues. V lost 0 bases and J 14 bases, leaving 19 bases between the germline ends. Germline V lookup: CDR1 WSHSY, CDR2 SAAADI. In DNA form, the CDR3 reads TGCGCCAGCAGTGAGTCGTTAGAGGCAAGGTATCAGACCTTC. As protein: CASSESLEARYQTF.

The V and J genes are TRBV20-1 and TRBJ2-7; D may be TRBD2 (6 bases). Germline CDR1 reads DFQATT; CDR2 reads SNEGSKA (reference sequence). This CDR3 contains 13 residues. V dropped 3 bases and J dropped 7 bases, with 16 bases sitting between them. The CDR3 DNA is TGCAGTGCTAGCGGAAGTCCGGGAGAGGAGCAGTACTTC. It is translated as CSASGSPGEEQYF.

The CDR3 bases are TGCAGCTTAGCGAACTATGGCTACACCTTC. Protein sequence: CSLANYGYTF. This chain joins TRBV29-1 and TRBJ1-2; D not resolved. The CDR3 extends over 10 amino acids. Trimming removed 8 bases from V and 2 bases from J, with 6 bases in between. Germline V gives CDR1 SQVTM, CDR2 ANQGSEA.

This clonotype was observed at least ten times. CDR3 loop: CASTGLAGGSYEQYF. The CDR3 DNA reads TGTGCCAGTACGGGACTAGCGGGAGGTTCCTACGAGCAGTACTTC. The V call is TRBV19, the J call TRBJ2-7; TRBD2 agrees at 15 bases. V lost 7 bases and J lost 1; bases outside the gene matches: 2. The length of the CDR3 is 15 residues. Germline V CDR1 and CDR2: LNHDA, SQIVND (reference sequence). The full variable domain, its missing parts supplied by reference TRBV19 and TRBJ2-7, is DGGITQSPKYLFRKEGQNVTLSCEQNLNHDAMYWYRQDPGQGLRLIYYSQIVNDFQKGDIAEGYSVSREKKESFPLTVTSAQKNPTAFYLCASTGLAGGSYEQYFGPGTRLTVT.

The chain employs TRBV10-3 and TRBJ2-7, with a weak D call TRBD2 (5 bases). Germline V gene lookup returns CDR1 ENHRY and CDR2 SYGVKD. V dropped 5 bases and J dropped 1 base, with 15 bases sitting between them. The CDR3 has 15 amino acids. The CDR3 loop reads CAISYSNGVSYEQYF. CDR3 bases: TGTGCCATCAGTTACTCGAACGGGGTTTCCTACGAGCAGTACTTC.

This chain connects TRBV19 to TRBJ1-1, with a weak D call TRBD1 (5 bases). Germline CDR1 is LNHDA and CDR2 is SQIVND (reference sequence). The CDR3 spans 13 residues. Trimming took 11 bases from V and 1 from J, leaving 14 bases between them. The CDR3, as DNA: TGTGCCTGGAGTGGACATCAGAACACTGAAGCTTTCTTT. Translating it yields CAWSGHQNTEAFF.

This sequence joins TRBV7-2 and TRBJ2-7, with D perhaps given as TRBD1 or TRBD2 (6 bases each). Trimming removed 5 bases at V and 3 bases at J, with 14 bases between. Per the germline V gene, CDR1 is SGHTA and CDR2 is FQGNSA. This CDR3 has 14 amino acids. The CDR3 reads CASSAEGGGYEQYF. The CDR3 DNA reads TGTGCCAGCAGCGCAGAGGGGGGCGGCTACGAGCAGTACTTC.

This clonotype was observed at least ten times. The CDR3 region has the DNA TGCAGTGCTAGACCAGCTAGCGGGGGGGCGGAGACCCAGTACTTC. The encoded protein is CSARPASGGAETQYF. The chain combines TRBV20-1 with TRBJ2-5, with 12 bases lining up with TRBD2. This CDR3 has 15 amino acids. The germline V gene has CDR1 DFQATT and CDR2 SNEGSKA (reference sequence). The J segment lost 5 bases and the V segment lost 2 bases, leaving 6 bases of the junction unmatched.

The CDR3 loop is CSAEGGSTDTQYF. The DNA of the CDR3 is TGCAGCGCAGAAGGAGGGAGCACAGATACGCAGTATTTT. V gene TRBV29-1 combines with J gene TRBJ2-3; TRBD2 might be the D (6 bases). The germline gives CDR1 SQVTM, CDR2 ANQGSEA. This CDR3 contains 13 residues. Trimming removed 7 bases at V and 0 bases at J, with 11 bases between.

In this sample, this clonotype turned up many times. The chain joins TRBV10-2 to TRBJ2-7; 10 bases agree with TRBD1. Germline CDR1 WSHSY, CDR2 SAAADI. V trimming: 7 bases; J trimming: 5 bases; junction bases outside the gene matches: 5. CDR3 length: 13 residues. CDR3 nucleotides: TGCGCCAGCATCCCCGGGACAGGGGACGAGCAGTACTTC. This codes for CASIPGTGDEQYF.

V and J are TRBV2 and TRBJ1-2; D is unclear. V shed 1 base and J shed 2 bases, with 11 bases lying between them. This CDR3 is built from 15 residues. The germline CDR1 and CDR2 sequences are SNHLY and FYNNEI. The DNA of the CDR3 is TGTGCCAGCAGTGAAGGGACCGTGGGGAACTATGGCTACACCTTC. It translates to CASSEGTVGNYGYTF.

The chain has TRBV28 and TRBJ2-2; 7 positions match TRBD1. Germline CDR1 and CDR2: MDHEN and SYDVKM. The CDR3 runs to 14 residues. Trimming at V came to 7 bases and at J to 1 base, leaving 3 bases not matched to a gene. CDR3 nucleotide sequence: TGTGCCAGCACAAACAGGGGGAACACCGGGGAGCTGTTTTTT. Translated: CASTNRGNTGELFF.

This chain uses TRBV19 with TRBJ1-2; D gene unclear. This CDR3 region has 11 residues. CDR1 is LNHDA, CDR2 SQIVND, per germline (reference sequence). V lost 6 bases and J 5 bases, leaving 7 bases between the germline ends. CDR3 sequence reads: CASSRAYGYTF. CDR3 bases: TGTGCCAGTAGCAGAGCATATGGCTACACCTTC.

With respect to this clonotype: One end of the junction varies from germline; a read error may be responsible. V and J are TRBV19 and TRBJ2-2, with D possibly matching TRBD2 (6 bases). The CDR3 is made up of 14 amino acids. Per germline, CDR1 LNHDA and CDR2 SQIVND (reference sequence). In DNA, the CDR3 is TGTGCCAGTAGCCACAGAACGAACACCGGGGGGCTGTTTTTT. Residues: CASSHRTNTGGLFF.

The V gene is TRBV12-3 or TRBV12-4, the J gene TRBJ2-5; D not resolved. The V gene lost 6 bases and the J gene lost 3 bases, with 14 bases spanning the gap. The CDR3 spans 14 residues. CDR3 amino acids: CASSLNGYEETQYF. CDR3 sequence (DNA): TGTGCCAGCAGCTTAAATGGATACGAAGAGACCCAGTACTTC.

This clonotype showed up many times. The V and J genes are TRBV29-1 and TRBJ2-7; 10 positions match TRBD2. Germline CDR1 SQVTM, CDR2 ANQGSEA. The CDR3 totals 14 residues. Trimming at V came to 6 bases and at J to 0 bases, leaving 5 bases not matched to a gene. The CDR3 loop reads CSVGLAALSYEQYF. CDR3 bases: TGCAGCGTAGGACTAGCGGCCCTCTCCTACGAGCAGTACTTC.

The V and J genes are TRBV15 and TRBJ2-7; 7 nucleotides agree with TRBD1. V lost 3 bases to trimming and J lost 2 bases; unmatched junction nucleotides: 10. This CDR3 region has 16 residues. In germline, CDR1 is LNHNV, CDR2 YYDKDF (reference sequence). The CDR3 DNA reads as TGTGCCACCAGCAGGGACAGGCAAGGAGAGACCTACGAGCAGTACTTC. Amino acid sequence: CATSRDRQGETYEQYF.

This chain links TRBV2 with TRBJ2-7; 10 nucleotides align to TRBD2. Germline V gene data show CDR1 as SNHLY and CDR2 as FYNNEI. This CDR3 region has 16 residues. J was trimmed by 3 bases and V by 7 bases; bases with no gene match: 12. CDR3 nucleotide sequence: TGTGCCAGCACCGACGCCAAGGGACTAGCGAGCTACGAGCAGTACTTC. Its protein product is CASTDAKGLASYEQYF.

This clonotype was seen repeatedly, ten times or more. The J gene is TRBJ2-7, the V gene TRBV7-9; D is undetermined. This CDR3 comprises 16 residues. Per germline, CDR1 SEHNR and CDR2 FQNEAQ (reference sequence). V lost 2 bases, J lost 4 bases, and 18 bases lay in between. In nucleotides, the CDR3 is TGTGCCAGCAGCTTACGAAGGTCTGGGATGGGATACGAGCAGTACTTC. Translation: CASSLRRSGMGYEQYF.

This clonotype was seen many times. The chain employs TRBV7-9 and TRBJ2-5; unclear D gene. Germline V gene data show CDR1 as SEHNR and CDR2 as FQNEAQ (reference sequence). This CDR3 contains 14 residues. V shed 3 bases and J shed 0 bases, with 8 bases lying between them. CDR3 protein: CASSLTQYQETQYF. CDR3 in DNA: TGTGCCAGCAGCTTGACACAGTACCAAGAGACCCAGTACTTC.

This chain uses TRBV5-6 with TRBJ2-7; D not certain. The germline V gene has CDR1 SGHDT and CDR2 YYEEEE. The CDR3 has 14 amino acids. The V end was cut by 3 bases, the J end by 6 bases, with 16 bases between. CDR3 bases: TGTGCCAGCAGCTATGACCAAATCACCGGCGAGCAGTACTTC. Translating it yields CASSYDQITGEQYF.

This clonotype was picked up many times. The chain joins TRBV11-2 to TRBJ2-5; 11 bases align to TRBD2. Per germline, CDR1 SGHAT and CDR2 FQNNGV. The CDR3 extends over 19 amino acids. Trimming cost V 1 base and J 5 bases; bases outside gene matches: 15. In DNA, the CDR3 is TGTGCCAGCAGCTTAGGGCGTACTAGCGGGAGCCATCGGAGGGAGACCCAGTACTTC. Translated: CASSLGRTSGSHRRETQYF.

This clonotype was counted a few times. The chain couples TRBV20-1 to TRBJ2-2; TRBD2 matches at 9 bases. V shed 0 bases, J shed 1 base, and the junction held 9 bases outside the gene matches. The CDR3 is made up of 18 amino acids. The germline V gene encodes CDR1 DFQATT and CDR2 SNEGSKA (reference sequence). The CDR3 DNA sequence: TGCAGTGCTAGAGATCCGGGACTAGCAGGCTTGAACACCGGGGAGCTGTTTTTT. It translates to CSARDPGLAGLNTGELFF.

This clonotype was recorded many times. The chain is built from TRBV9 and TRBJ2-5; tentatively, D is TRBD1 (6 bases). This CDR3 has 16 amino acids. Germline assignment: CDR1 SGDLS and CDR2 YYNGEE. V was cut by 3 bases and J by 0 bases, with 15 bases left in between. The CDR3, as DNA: TGTGCCAGCAGCGCACATCCGGGACAAAACCAAGAGACCCAGTACTTC. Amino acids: CASSAHPGQNQETQYF.

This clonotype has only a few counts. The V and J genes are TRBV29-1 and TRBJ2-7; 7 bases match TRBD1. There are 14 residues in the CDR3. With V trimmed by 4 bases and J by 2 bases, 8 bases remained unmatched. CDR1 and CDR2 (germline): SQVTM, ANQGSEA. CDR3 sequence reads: CSVGRTGPTYEQYF. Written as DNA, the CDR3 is TGCAGCGTTGGCAGGACAGGTCCTACCTACGAGCAGTACTTC.

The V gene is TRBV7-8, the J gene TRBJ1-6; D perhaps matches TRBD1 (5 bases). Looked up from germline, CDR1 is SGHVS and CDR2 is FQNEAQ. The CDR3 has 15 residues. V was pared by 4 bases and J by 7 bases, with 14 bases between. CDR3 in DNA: TGTGCCAGCAGCTCCCTATTTGGGGCGAATTCACCCCTCCACTTT. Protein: CASSSLFGANSPLHF.

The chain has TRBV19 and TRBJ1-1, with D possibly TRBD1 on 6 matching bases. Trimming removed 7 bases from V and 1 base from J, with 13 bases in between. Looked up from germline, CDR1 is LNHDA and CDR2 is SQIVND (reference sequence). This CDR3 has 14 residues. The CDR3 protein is CASTLGGPNTEAFF. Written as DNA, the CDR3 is TGTGCCAGTACCCTGGGGGGGCCGAACACTGAAGCTTTCTTT.

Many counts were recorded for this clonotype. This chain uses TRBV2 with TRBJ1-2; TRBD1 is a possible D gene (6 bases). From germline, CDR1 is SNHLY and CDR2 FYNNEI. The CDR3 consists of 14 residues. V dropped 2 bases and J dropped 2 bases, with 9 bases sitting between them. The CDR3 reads CASSEQGQNYGYTF. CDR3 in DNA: TGTGCCAGCAGTGAACAGGGGCAGAACTATGGCTACACCTTC.

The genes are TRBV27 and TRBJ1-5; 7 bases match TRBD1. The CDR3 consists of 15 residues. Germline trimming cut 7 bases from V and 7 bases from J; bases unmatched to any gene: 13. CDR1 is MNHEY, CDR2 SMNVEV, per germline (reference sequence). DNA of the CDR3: TGTGCCAGCAACTCGGACAGGCACTCGAGGCAGCCCCAGCATTTT. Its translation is CASNSDRHSRQPQHF.